This is a list of T cell receptor beta chains from one sample in a study of human T cells and chemical hapten exposure. MiXCR, run by TCRdb on the RACE reads, gives a single entry per CDR3 protein. This table has 50,000 to 80,000 distinct CDR3 sequences, approximately 9.9% appearing once. The sequenced sample was whole blood, obtained in connection with sensitization to the hapten diphenylcyclopropenone (DPC). Receptor source: a woman in her 30s with alopecia areata. Some clones in this sample may be carry-over from other donors' samples. The conserved cysteine and the conserved F or W are not part of the CDR3 here. Fields, in order: V gene, J gene, D gene, CDR3 protein. D genes are given only for firm matches.

>TRBV2|TRBJ1-6|NA
ASRRDSINSPLH
>TRBV5-1|TRBJ2-3|NA
ASSFNTDTQY
>TRBV29-1|TRBJ1-1|NA
SVDNTEAF
>TRBV9|TRBJ2-7|TRBD1
ASSVGRGLGEQY
>TRBV28|TRBJ1-5|TRBD1
ASSGDPGQESLIPNQPQH
>TRBV5-1|TRBJ2-1|NA
ASTHGALYNEQF
>TRBV12-3/TRBV12-4|TRBJ1-1|NA
ASSRWGSEAF
>TRBV10-3|TRBJ1-1|TRBD1
AISRDRGNTEAF
>TRBV4-1|TRBJ2-3|TRBD1
ASSLQAGTGHTDTQY
>TRBV6-2/TRBV6-3|TRBJ2-3|NA
ASSYTSTDTQY
>TRBV19|TRBJ1-5|TRBD1
ASSMRGQGASSNQPQH
>TRBV28|TRBJ2-6|NA
ASTEGPGANVLT
>TRBV6-2/TRBV6-3|TRBJ1-3|NA
ASSPGHWTSGNTIY
>TRBV5-6|TRBJ2-6|TRBD2
ASSPERDGANVLT
>TRBV2|TRBJ1-5|TRBD1
ASRDRTGGGQPQH
>TRBV9|TRBJ2-5|TRBD1
ASSVGRRDRVQETQY
>TRBV2|TRBJ1-6|NA
ASLSGNSPLH
>TRBV6-2/TRBV6-3|TRBJ2-7|TRBD2
ASRTSGYEQY
>TRBV27|TRBJ2-3|NA
ASSYVYTDTQY
>TRBV6-5|TRBJ1-6|TRBD1
ASSYSGTGSYNSPLH
>TRBV29-1|TRBJ2-7|TRBD1
SVVAPGTEYEQY
>TRBV20-1|TRBJ2-1|TRBD2
SARPITSGDYNEQF
>TRBV14|TRBJ2-1|TRBD2
ASSQLAGVHEQF
>TRBV15|TRBJ2-1|TRBD2
ATSFGTSLNEQF
>TRBV20-1|TRBJ1-3|NA
SAGGSVGGNTIY
>TRBV20-1|TRBJ2-2|TRBD2
SARDGSGSTGELF
>TRBV7-8|TRBJ1-5|NA
ASTISPSNQPQH
>TRBV28|TRBJ2-3|NA
ASSPTDLWGQGTQY
>TRBV6-2/TRBV6-3|TRBJ1-6|TRBD1
ASNAGTEVSPLH
>TRBV10-3|TRBJ2-1|NA
AISESTGEQF
>TRBV7-6|TRBJ1-6|NA
ASSQTRESPLH
>TRBV5-8|TRBJ1-1|TRBD1
ASSPKSGQGTEAF
>TRBV4-2|TRBJ1-4|NA
ASSQVRGINEKLF
>TRBV6-1|TRBJ2-7|TRBD2
ASSEYSGGYEQY
>TRBV29-1|TRBJ2-3|NA
SVVDPLKRYTDTQY
>TRBV11-3|TRBJ2-3|NA
ASSSAILSTDTQY
>TRBV12-3/TRBV12-4|TRBJ2-2|NA
ASSFRRFPNTGELF
>TRBV20-1|TRBJ2-7|NA
SASGRSISSYEQY
>TRBV5-1|TRBJ2-2|NA
ASSLDLWNTGELF